Following are 14 T cell receptor beta chains from one sample sequenced in a study of shared clonotypes between healthy human individuals. TCRdb's table, derived via immunoSEQ multiplex PCR, lists solely in-frame clones and lacks some. This table has about 2 million clones, about 95% appearing once. Sequenced material: naive CD4+ T cells sorted from blood. The subset here: CD45RA+ positively selected. Receptor source: a man aged 18 to 30 in good health.

The chain joins TRBV6-1 to TRBJ2-3, with 8 bases matching TRBD2. The CDR3 sequence is 15 residues long. V dropped 8 bases and J dropped 5; count of bases not matched to a gene: 12. Per germline, CDR1 MNHNS and CDR2 SASEGT. The CDR3 protein is CASEAGGQGGDTQYF. The CDR3 nucleotides are TGTGCCAGCGAGGCGGGGGGACAAGGAGGAGATACGCAGTATTTT.

The V and J genes are TRBV18 and TRBJ2-2; possibly TRBD2 for D (5 bases). The V gene lost 0 bases and the J gene lost 3 bases, with 11 bases spanning the gap. The CDR3 covers 16 residues. Germline lookup yields CDR1 KGHSH and CDR2 LQKENI. CDR3: CASSPPLRGHTGELFF. In DNA, the CDR3 is TGTGCCAGCTCACCACCGTTACGGGGTCACACCGGGGAGCTGTTTTTT.

This sequence joins TRBV25-1 and TRBJ2-1; a possible D gene is TRBD1 (5 bases). CDR3 length: 15 amino acids. Trimming took off 6 bases at V and 8 bases at J, with 20 bases between the two ends. CDR1 and CDR2 from the germline V gene are MGHDK and SYGVNS. The CDR3 sequence: CASRPVGLVQDEQFF. In nucleotides, the CDR3 is TGTGCCAGCAGGCCTGTGGGGCTTGTACAAGATGAGCAGTTCTTC.

The V call is TRBV29-1, the J call TRBJ2-1; 11 nucleotides agree with TRBD1. Germline lookup yields CDR1 SQVTM and CDR2 ANQGSEA. The CDR3 runs to 15 residues. The junction had 11 bases not matched to a gene; V was cut back by 7 bases and J by 6 bases. CDR3 sequence (DNA): TGCAGCGCCGGGGCCCGGGACAGGGGGGTCAATGAGCAGTTCTTC. This sequence encodes CSAGARDRGVNEQFF.

The chain uses TRBV6-4 and TRBJ2-2, with D possibly being TRBD2 (5 bases). V shed 6 bases and J shed 0 bases, with 8 bases lying between them. CDR1 and CDR2 (germline): MRHNA, SNTAGT. This CDR3 is 14 amino acids long. The CDR3 sequence: CASSRTSNTGELFF. For the CDR3, the DNA is TGTGCCAGCAGCAGGACTTCGAACACCGGGGAGCTGTTTTTT.

The chain employs TRBV4-1 and TRBJ2-5; D tentatively fits TRBD1 or TRBD2 (5 bases each). Looked up from germline, CDR1 is MGHRA and CDR2 is YSYEKL. V was clipped by 2 bases and J by 4 bases, with 17 bases between them. The CDR3 covers 16 residues. The CDR3, as DNA: TGCGCCAGCAGCCAAAGCGGTAGGGGCATGGGAGAGACCCAGTACTTC. This encodes CASSQSGRGMGETQYF.

CDR3 DNA: TGTGCCAGCAGTCAACAGGGGGAGAATGAAAAACTGTTTTTT. Encoded protein: CASSQQGENEKLFF. This chain uses TRBV7-9 with TRBJ1-4, with 8 bases that match TRBD1. Trimming cost V 6 bases and J 5 bases; bases outside gene matches: 5. From germline, CDR1 is SEHNR and CDR2 FQNEAQ (reference sequence). This CDR3 has 14 residues.

The CDR3 here is CASRTEINQPQHF. As DNA, the CDR3 is TGTGCCAGCAGGACAGAGATTAATCAGCCCCAGCATTTT. The chain links TRBV2 to TRBJ1-5; a possible D gene is TRBD1 (5 bases). In germline, CDR1 is SNHLY, CDR2 FYNNEI. Deletions cut 6 bases from V and 4 bases from J, with 10 bases between. The length of the CDR3 is 13 residues.

The CDR3 loop is CASSPLGLRQETQYF. CDR3 nucleotides: TGTGCCAGCAGTCCCCTCGGACTCCGCCAAGAGACCCAGTACTTC. V gene TRBV6-5 combines with J gene TRBJ2-5; a possible D gene is TRBD2 (5 bases). Trimming stripped 5 bases from V and 1 base from J, with 14 bases between. This CDR3 has 15 residues. Germline CDR1 and CDR2: MNHEY and SVGAGI.

DNA of the CDR3: TGTGCCAGTAGTATCGGGGCTAGCGGGACAAATGAGCAGTTCTTC. The encoded protein is CASSIGASGTNEQFF. The chain employs TRBV19 and TRBJ2-1; TRBD2 aligns across 9 bases. The germline gives CDR1 LNHDA, CDR2 SQIVND (reference sequence). With 3 bases clipped from V and 7 bases from J, the junction kept 7 bases outside the gene matches. There are 15 residues in the CDR3.

This clone was observed once. Other DNA variants within this sample encode the same CDR3. The genes are TRBV5-1 and TRBJ2-7; TRBD2 agrees at 8 bases. This CDR3 has 14 amino acids. Germline-derived CDR1 and CDR2 are SGHRS and YFSETQ. Trimming removed 3 bases from V and 0 bases from J; junction bases left unmatched: 2. The CDR3 bases are TGCGCCAGCAGCTCCGGGGGGGGCTCCTACGAGCAGTACTTC. This gives the protein CASSSGGGSYEQYF. Looking up the rest from reference TRBV5-1 and TRBJ2-7 gives the full variable domain: KAGVTQTPRYLIKTRGQQVTLSCSPISGHRSVSWYQQTPGQGLQFLFEYFSETQRNKGNFPGRFSGRQFSNSRSEMNVSTLELGDSALYLCASSSGGGSYEQYFGPGTRLTVT.

The genes are TRBV4-3 and TRBJ2-7; D remains ambiguous. The CDR3 totals 12 residues. Germline CDR1 and CDR2: LGHNA and YSLEER. Trimming left V 0 bases short and J 5 bases short, with 5 bases between. CDR3 protein: CASSQESHEQYF. In DNA form, the CDR3 reads TGCGCCAGCAGCCAAGAAAGTCACGAGCAGTACTTC.

This sequence joins TRBV7-2 and TRBJ1-2; maybe TRBD1 (6 bases). Trimming shortened V by 5 bases and J by 6 bases, and 10 bases separated the two germline ends. The V gene's germline CDR1 is SGHTA and CDR2 FQGNSA. This CDR3 has 12 residues. This chain's CDR3 is CASSRWTDGYTF. CDR3 DNA sequence: TGTGCCAGCAGCCGCTGGACAGATGGCTACACCTTC.

The rearrangement uses TRBV9 and TRBJ2-1; 7 bases line up with TRBD2. V lost 7 bases and J lost 6; bases outside the gene matches: 7. CDR3 size: 13 residues. Germline CDR1 and CDR2: SGDLS and YYNGEE. The DNA of the CDR3 is TGTGCCAGCTCGGGGGGACTCTTCAATGAGCAGTTCTTC. It yields the protein CASSGGLFNEQFF.